This is a list of T cell receptor beta chains from one sample in a study of lymphopenia after photon versus proton radiotherapy. The assay was immunoSEQ multiplex PCR, and TCRdb's table has in-frame clones only and misses some. In the table there are 37,000 or so clones, just over 85% of which are singletons. The sample consisted of peripheral blood, taken from a patient treated with proton-based radiotherapy. The receptor source for this set is a woman aged 70-85 years with pancreatic cancer. Some clones in this sample may be carry-over from other donors' samples. Both conserved end residues are part of each CDR3. The order of the fields is V gene, J gene, CDR3 protein.

TRBV28	TRBJ2-3	CASSSGRATDTQYF
TRBV19	TRBJ1-1	CASSQKENTEAFF
TRBV11-2	TRBJ2-7	CASSFVGSSYEQYF
TRBV18	TRBJ2-1	CASSPPGLAGWGEQFF
TRBV29-1	TRBJ2-2	CSVKTGGNSGELFF
TRBV10-2	TRBJ1-5	CASTGALDQPQHF
TRBV4-1	TRBJ1-1	CASSRQSWMNTEAFF
TRBV7-2	TRBJ2-3	CASSTAASDTDTQYF
TRBV19	TRBJ2-1	CASSTGQVYNEQFF
TRBV28	TRBJ1-1	CASPRDRDGLTSTEAFF
TRBV5-4	TRBJ2-1	CASSLVGGRGYNEQFF
TRBV7-3	TRBJ2-3	CASSLGGTDTQYF
TRBV5-1	TRBJ2-1	CASSPLLAGAINEQFF
TRBV30	TRBJ2-1	CAWMALGTSGGEQFF
TRBV7-9	TRBJ2-3	CASSSNRGDTQYF
TRBV28	TRBJ2-7	CASSTTVSYEQYF
TRBV27	TRBJ1-6	CASRTTGSSYNSPLHF
TRBV4-1	TRBJ2-5	CASSPQSRTGGQTQYF
TRBV7-2	TRBJ2-2	CASSFFSGGLTGELFF
TRBV28	TRBJ2-7	CASSLSLSDYEQYF
TRBV30	TRBJ2-1	CAWSPSGRTYEQFF
TRBV5-1	TRBJ1-1	CASSRDRGLTEAFF
TRBV28	TRBJ2-5	CASSFSGTVQETQYF
TRBV18	TRBJ2-3	CASSPPGLDGTDTQYF
TRBV19	TRBJ2-1	CATEHETQGVYEQFF
TRBV7-2	TRBJ2-1	CASSLDVAQRYNEQFF
TRBV27	TRBJ2-7	CASSSSDGYEQYF
TRBV4-3	TRBJ2-1	CASSQEAADIYNEQFF
TRBV6-4	TRBJ1-1	CASSDSDRNTEAFF
TRBV19	TRBJ2-6	CASKAPGANVLTF
TRBV4-1	TRBJ1-2	CASSQEQGANYGYTF
TRBV18	TRBJ2-7	CASSLPGQGVYEQYF
TRBV10-3	TRBJ1-4	CAISESGTGNEKLFF
TRBV28	TRBJ2-3	CASSFRGVTGTDTQYF
TRBV10-3	TRBJ1-1	CAISDVGLNTEAFF
TRBV28	TRBJ1-2	CASSGRGQGWGGYTF
TRBV7-7	TRBJ2-3	CASSATSGREDTQYF
TRBV7-8	TRBJ1-5	CASSLEGFISNQPQHF
TRBV27	TRBJ1-2	CASSFGQGGGYTF
TRBV7-6	TRBJ2-1	CASSSTSGRGFEQFF
TRBV5-1	TRBJ2-3	CASSLVGVKRLTQYF
TRBV28	TRBJ2-5	CASSGRAGAIRETQYF
TRBV28	TRBJ2-1	CASREGGDYNEQFF
TRBV4-1	TRBJ2-7	CASSHQLHAAYEQYF
TRBV30	TRBJ1-5	CAWSGDRDTNQPQHF
TRBV5-1	TRBJ2-3	CASRPLAGGPSGTDTQYF
TRBV4-2	TRBJ2-1	CASSPGLIVSYNEQFF
TRBV11-3	TRBJ2-7	CASAPGGSSYEQYF
TRBV4-3	TRBJ2-1	CASSQEMGLAGYRYNEQFF
TRBV19	TRBJ1-1	CASSIGETDTEAFF
TRBV4-3	TRBJ1-4	CASSHGTGATNEKLFF
TRBV19	TRBJ1-5	CATRDTGYNQPQHF
TRBV7-2	TRBJ2-3	CASSLSPSGDTQYF